The sequence of this TCR beta chain was determined in a study of post-analysis software for immune sequencing data. General study points: For normalized Chao1 diversity, multiple sclerosis patients scored significantly lower than controls did. Five or six TRBV segments, including TRBV5-6, TRBV5-1 and TRBV20-1, were more frequent in patients than controls.

CDR1 MNHEY and CDR2 SVGEGT come from the germline V gene. This CDR3 spans 15 amino acids. With 6 bases removed from V and 5 bases from J, the gap between germline ends came to 14 bases. Unique-molecular-identifier-tagged TCR beta cDNA libraries were used. It was from approximately 0.91 to 9.4 million T cells that 500,000 to 600,000 cDNA molecules came. TCRdb called the PCR reads again in MiXCR, with one record for every CDR3 protein. Among roughly 800,000 distinct CDR3 sequences listed, approximately 53% were seen once. Comments on this clonotype: The antigen remains unidentified.

The sequenced sample was blood. This clonotype originated in a girl aged 10 to 17 with multiple sclerosis. The chain links TRBV6-2 or TRBV6-3 to TRBJ1-6; possible D gene TRBD1, 6 bases. The CDR3 bases are TGTGCCAGCAGACCTTACGGACAGCATAATTCACCCCTCCACTTT. This translates into CASRPYGQHNSPLHF.